Listed below are T cell receptor beta chains from one sample, sequenced in a study of blood T cell repertoires in COVID-19. The data were produced by immunoSEQ multiplex PCR, yet TCRdb's version contains in-frame clones alone and is incomplete. The sample contains under 90,000 clones, 60% to 75% of which appear only once. The sequenced sample was peripheral blood. These receptors came from a man aged 45-65 years with active or convalescent COVID-19. The CDR3 runs from the conserved cysteine through the conserved F or W. D genes are given only for firm matches. Only part of the rows carry a size: once, few, many, or a class if the clone is expanded.

>TRBV24-1|.|TRBJ1-1|.
TGTGCCACCAGTGATTTTTCAGGTGAAGCTTTCTTT
CATSDFSGEAFF
>TRBV9|.|TRBJ1-6|.
TGTGCCAGCAGCCCCCGGAGGGATCCGGGAGATAATTCACCCCTCCACTTT
CASSPRRDPGDNSPLHF
>TRBV27|.|TRBJ2-7|.
TGTGCCAGCAGTTTATCGGGGGGGGCCTCCTACGAGCAGTACTTC
CASSLSGGASYEQYF
>TRBV7-3|once|TRBJ2-1|TRBD2
TGTGCCAGCAGCTTGAGCGGGGGGGCCGGTAATGAGCAGTTCTTC
CASSLSGGAGNEQFF
>TRBV5-1|.|TRBJ2-7|TRBD1
TGCGCCAGCAGCGTCCCGGGACAGGAGAGTTACGAGCAGTACTTC
CASSVPGQESYEQYF
>TRBV10-1|.|TRBJ2-3|TRBD2
TGCGCCAGCAGTGGTAGCGGGGGACTCACAGATACGCAGTATTTT
CASSGSGGLTDTQYF
>TRBV2|.|TRBJ1-1|.
TGTGCCACTTTCCAGGGGCTGAACACTGAAGCTTTCTTT
CATFQGLNTEAFF
>TRBV11-2|few|TRBJ1-2|TRBD1
TGTGCCATCTCGATATGGGGCCCTTCGGACAGGGGGGCAAATGGCTACACCTTC
CAISIWGPSDRGANGYTF
>TRBV20-1|.|TRBJ2-5|.
TGCAGTGCTAGAACAACGGAGACCCAGTACTTC
CSARTTETQYF
>TRBV7-6|.|TRBJ2-4|TRBD2
TGTGCCAGCAGCGTCGGGACTAGCGCGAAAAACATTCAGTACTTC
CASSVGTSAKNIQYF
>TRBV6-6|.|TRBJ2-2|.
TGTGCCAGCAGTCGAGGCGGGAACACCGGGGAGCTGTTTTTT
CASSRGGNTGELFF
>TRBV4-1|.|TRBJ2-7|TRBD2
TGCGCCAGCAGCGTTTCTAGCGGGGGGGCCGAGGAGCAGTACTTC
CASSVSSGGAEEQYF
>TRBV6-5|.|TRBJ1-6|.
TGTGCCAGCAGTTCACAGGGAAGATATTCACCCCTCCACTTT
CASSSQGRYSPLHF
>TRBV19|.|TRBJ1-1|.
TGTGCCAGTAGTATTCAGAGGACAACTGAAGCTTTCTTT
CASSIQRTTEAFF
>TRBV7-2|.|TRBJ2-1|.
TGTGCCAGCAGCTTAGTCTTTGTCAATGAGCAGTTCTTC
CASSLVFVNEQFF
>TRBV28|.|TRBJ2-1|TRBD1
TGTGCCAGCACCTCCTTTCAGGGGGCCCCCCCCCGACAGTTCTTC
CASTSFQGAPPRQFF